This is a list of T cell receptor beta chains from one sample in a study of graft-versus-host responses after intestinal transplantation. What these receptors recognize is not known. The table came from immunoSEQ multiplex PCR; TCRdb's copy has only in-frame clones and leaves some out. Of over 70,000 clones in the sample, around 86% are singletons; the top ten hold about a sixth. Sequencing was performed on unstimulated CD8+ T cells sorted from spleen or lymph node cells, taken before intestinal transplant. These receptors came from a human donor who received an intestinal transplant. Each CDR3 is given with its conserved first and last residue. A D gene is named only where the DNA matches it firmly. The listing skips clone size in some rows; elsewhere it reads once, few, many or a size class.

j_call | d_call | v_call | clone_size | cdr3_nt | cdr3_aa
TRBJ1-1 | . | TRBV7-6 | . | TGTGCCAGCAGCTTAGAGGGCAGGGGTACGAACACTGAAGCTTTCTTT | CASSLEGRGTNTEAFF
TRBJ2-7 | TRBD2 | TRBV4-1 | . | TGCGCCAGCAGCCAAGATCGGGAGGGGGAGCAGTACTTC | CASSQDREGEQYF
TRBJ1-5 | . | TRBV11-2 | . | TGTGCCAGCAGCTTAGAACAGGGCGGGTATCAGCCCCAGCATTTT | CASSLEQGGYQPQHF
TRBJ1-4 | . | TRBV6-5 | . | TGTGCCAGCAGTTACAGGGGAGGGAGTGAAAAACTGTTTTTT | CASSYRGGSEKLFF
TRBJ2-1 | . | TRBV6-5 | . | TGTGCCAGCAGTTACGGGGCGGGGTCCTACAATGAGCAGTTCTTC | CASSYGAGSYNEQFF
TRBJ2-5 | TRBD2 | TRBV7-3 | . | TGTGCCAGCAGTTCTATGCCGGGACTAGCGGGGTCCGTGGGAGAGACCCAGTACTTC | CASSSMPGLAGSVGETQYF
TRBJ2-7 | . | TRBV19 | . | TGTGCCAGTAGTATTCAGGCAGGGGACCGCTACGAGCAGTACTTC | CASSIQAGDRYEQYF
TRBJ2-7 | TRBD1 | TRBV5-6 | . | TGTGCCAGCAGTTCCTTTAACGACAGGGGGCTAGACGAGCAGTACTTC | CASSSFNDRGLDEQYF
TRBJ2-3 | . | TRBV2 | . | TGTGCCAGCATCGACTGGACAGATACGCAGTATTTT | CASIDWTDTQYF
TRBJ2-7 | . | TRBV2 | . | TGTGCCAGCAGTGTGTACGAGCAGTACTTC | CASSVYEQYF
TRBJ1-1 | . | TRBV19 | . | TGTGCCAGTAGTATAGAGACGGGGCTTAGTGAAGCTTTCTTT | CASSIETGLSEAFF
TRBJ2-3 | . | TRBV5-6 | . | TGTGCCAGCAGCTTGGTTTCTAGCGGCACAGATACGCAGTATTTT | CASSLVSSGTDTQYF
TRBJ2-3 | TRBD2 | TRBV28 | . | TGTGCCAGCAGGTCGACTAGCGGGGGCACAGATACGCAGTATTTT | CASRSTSGGTDTQYF
TRBJ1-2 | TRBD1 | TRBV29-1 | . | TGCAGCGTTGACCGGGACAGGCCGGCGGATGGCTACACCTTC | CSVDRDRPADGYTF
TRBJ2-5 | TRBD1 | TRBV5-6 | . | TGTGCCAGCAACCCCAGGGGGCAGGAGACCCAGTACTTC | CASNPRGQETQYF
TRBJ2-2 | . | TRBV7-6 | . | TGTGCCAGCAGCTTAGCTACTAGCGGAGGGGGCAGCACCGGGGAGCTGTTTTTT | CASSLATSGGGSTGELFF
TRBJ1-6 | . | TRBV9 | . | TGTGCCAGCAGCGTAGATAATTCACCCCTCCACTTT | CASSVDNSPLHF
TRBJ1-2 | . | TRBV2 | . | TGTGCCAGCAGTGTTGTAAGCGTGGGGGTCAATAACTATGGCTACACCTTC | CASSVVSVGVNNYGYTF
TRBJ1-1 | TRBD1 | TRBV29-1 | . | TGCAGCGTTGAAGATGGGACAGGGAACACTGAAGCTTTCTTT | CSVEDGTGNTEAFF
TRBJ2-7 | . | TRBV5-6 | . | TGTGCCAGCAGCTTGGCGGGCATCCACGAGCAGTACTTC | CASSLAGIHEQYF
TRBJ2-1 | . | TRBV27 | . | TGTGCCAGCAACATAGGACCCCGGGATGAGCAGTTCTTC | CASNIGPRDEQFF
TRBJ2-7 | . | TRBV7-9 | . | TGTGCCAGCAGCACCGGTAGCCCCTACGAGCAGTACTTC | CASSTGSPYEQYF
TRBJ2-5 | TRBD1 | TRBV5-6 | once | TGTGCCATGTCCGTGACAGGGCAAGAGACCCAGTACTTC | CAMSVTGQETQYF
TRBJ2-7 | TRBD2 | TRBV28 | . | TGTGCCAGCATTGCAGCGGGAGGCTCCTACGAGCAGTACTTC | CASIAAGGSYEQYF
TRBJ1-2 | . | TRBV7-9 | . | TGTGCCAGCAGCCCGAATAAGGGGACGCATCGCTACACCTTC | CASSPNKGTHRYTF